Below, 26 T cell receptor beta chains from the same sample are listed, as sequenced in a study of human T cells and chemical hapten exposure listed by TCRdb under 2021. Preparation of the library involved RACE. For sequencing, a NextSeq 500 was employed. TCRdb applied fastp at Q25 and MiXCR to the public reads, then kept only in-frame beta chains. Rows are unified per CDR3 protein, each entry keeping the most common DNA and genes. This sample lists about 300,000 distinct CDR3 sequences; about 5% were detected once. Less than 9% of the sample is held by the ten biggest clonotypes. Read against the paper, the sample's time point label means: pre-sensitization, week 0. Taken with the paper, the label for treatment or condition translates to: therapeutic diphenylcyclopropenone sensitization with weekly scalp DPC. Sequencing was performed on whole blood, taken in connection with sensitization to the hapten diphenylcyclopropenone (DPC). Every receptor here comes from a woman younger than 30 with alopecia areata. Some clones in this sample may be carry-over from other donors' samples.

The chain recombines TRBV4-1 with TRBJ1-2; D unclear. V dropped 0 bases and J dropped 3 bases, with 11 bases sitting between them. The CDR3 covers 15 residues. Germline V CDR1 and CDR2: MGHRA, YSYEKL. CDR3 amino acids: CASSQDAATYYGYTF. CDR3 nucleotide sequence: TGCGCCAGCAGCCAAGATGCAGCTACGTACTATGGCTACACCTTC.

V usage is TRBV7-6 and J usage is TRBJ1-4; perhaps TRBD1 as D (5 bases). The V end was cut by 1 base, the J end by 11 bases, with 14 bases between. Germline V gives CDR1 SGHVS, CDR2 FNYEAQ. CDR3 length: 14 residues. CDR3 sequence: CASSLERIGTKLFF. The CDR3 DNA sequence: TGTGCCAGCAGCTTAGAGAGGATAGGGACGAAACTGTTTTTT.

The V call is TRBV7-2, the J call TRBJ2-6; TRBD1 matches 7 bases. CDR3 length: 15 residues. J was trimmed by 2 bases and V by 7 bases; bases with no gene match: 5. Germline CDR1 and CDR2: SGHTA and FQGNSA. CDR3 residues: CASTDGTAGANVLTF. The CDR3 DNA follows: TGTGCCAGCACCGACGGGACAGCTGGGGCCAACGTCCTGACTTTC.

Ten or more counts support this clonotype. The V and J genes are TRBV6-4 and TRBJ2-3; 11 bases align to TRBD2. After removal of 6 bases from V and 5 bases from J, the junction contained 7 bases not matched to a gene. CDR3 length equals 15 residues. From germline, CDR1 is MRHNA and CDR2 SNTAGT. Here the CDR3 DNA reads TGTGCCAGCAGCAACCTAGCGGGGGGTGTAGATACGCAGTATTTT. Translated, it gives CASSNLAGGVDTQYF.

There are many counts of this clonotype. The chain joins TRBV19 to TRBJ1-5; 7 bases match TRBD1. The CDR3 sequence is 16 residues long. Germline CDR1 LNHDA, CDR2 SQIVND (reference sequence). V gave up 5 bases and J gave up 5 bases; unmatched junction bases: 12. DNA of the CDR3: TGTGCCAGTAGTGCCCTCAGAACAGGGGCGGATCAGCCCCAGCATTTT. Encoded protein: CASSALRTGADQPQHF.

At least ten counts were recorded for this clonotype. The chain recombines TRBV4-2 with TRBJ2-3, with D possibly TRBD2 on 5 matching bases. V was shortened by 0 bases and J by 4 bases, with 5 bases between the two germline ends. CDR3 length: 13 residues. Germline CDR1 LGHNA, CDR2 YNFKEQ. The CDR3 nucleotides are TGTGCCAGCAGCCAAGAGGAGGCAGATACGCAGTATTTT. Translation: CASSQEEADTQYF.

This chain connects TRBV9 to TRBJ1-1; no clear D. Trimming took 0 bases from V and 0 from J, leaving 9 bases between them. Germline V CDR1 and CDR2: SGDLS, YYNGEE. This CDR3 has 15 amino acids. CDR3 sequence (DNA): TGTGCCAGCAGCGTAGTAGACATCATGAACACTGAAGCTTTCTTT. Residues: CASSVVDIMNTEAFF.

The chain employs TRBV29-1 and TRBJ2-2, with TRBD1 matching 9 bases. Trimming removed 2 bases from V and 6 bases from J; junction bases left unmatched: 10. CDR1 is SQVTM and CDR2 is ANQGSEA in the germline V gene. CDR3 length: 16 residues. The CDR3 DNA reads TGCAGCGTTGAACTCGGGGACAGGGAGAAGGCCGGGGAGCTGTTTTTT. Protein: CSVELGDREKAGELFF.

This clonotype was recorded a few times. This chain joins TRBV20-1 and TRBJ1-2; D remains unclear. Germline V CDR1 and CDR2: DFQATT, SNEGSKA (reference sequence). CDR3 length: 11 amino acids. The ends were cut back, 5 bases at V and 2 bases at J, with 6 bases in the middle. The CDR3 DNA sequence: TGCAGTGCTTCCGCGAACTATGGCTACACCTTC. Its protein is CSASANYGYTF.

This clonotype was detected ten times or more. CDR3 in DNA: TGCACCAGCAGCCCGGGGCCTCTCTACGAGCAGTACTTC. It specifies CTSSPGPLYEQYF. This sequence joins TRBV1 and TRBJ2-7; the D call TRBD1 from the table was never checked on the DNA. TRBV1 is a recognized pseudogene. The CDR3 has 13 amino acids.

Many counts were recorded for this clonotype. CDR3 sequence (DNA): TGTGCCAGCAGTCCCCCGGGACTAGCGGACAATGAGCAGTTCTTC. As protein: CASSPPGLADNEQFF. The chain combines TRBV6-5 with TRBJ2-1; 11 nucleotides line up with TRBD2. The germline V gene has CDR1 MNHEY and CDR2 SVGAGI. V shed 5 bases and J 5 bases; nucleotides not matched to a gene: 5. The CDR3 has 15 residues.

V usage is TRBV9 and J usage is TRBJ2-1; no reliable D call. V dropped 3 bases and J dropped 4 bases, with 14 bases sitting between them. The CDR3 runs 15 residues. The germline gives CDR1 SGDLS, CDR2 YYNGEE. CDR3 sequence: CASSAGFLGYNEQFF. The CDR3 bases are TGTGCCAGCAGCGCAGGTTTCCTTGGGTACAATGAGCAGTTCTTC. Based on the CDR3 plus reference TRBV9 and TRBJ2-1, the full variable domain is DSGVTQTPKHLITATGQRVTLRCSPRSGDLSVYWYQQSLDQGLQFLIQYYNGEERAKGNILERFSAQQFPDLHSELNLSSLELGDSALYFCASSAGFLGYNEQFFGPGTRLTVL.

This clonotype appeared many times. The rearrangement links TRBV28 to TRBJ2-6; possibly TRBD1 for D (5 bases). Trimming left V 7 bases short and J 0 bases short, with 22 bases between. Germline V gives CDR1 MDHEN, CDR2 SYDVKM. The CDR3 length is 19 residues. The chain's CDR3 is CASNPAGHQRSSGANVLTF. The CDR3 nucleotides are TGTGCCAGCAACCCCGCCGGACACCAAAGGTCCTCTGGGGCCAACGTCCTGACTTTC.

This clonotype was counted at least ten times. This chain links TRBV4-3 with TRBJ2-7; a possible D gene is TRBD2 (6 bases). This CDR3 has 14 amino acids. The germline V gene has CDR1 LGHNA and CDR2 YSLEER. Trimming cost V 0 bases and J 4 bases, with 10 bases left between them. Written as DNA, the CDR3 is TGCGCCAGCAGCCAAGATGCGGGGAGATACGAGCAGTACTTC. Translating gives CASSQDAGRYEQYF.

CDR3: CASSHPREQFF. For the CDR3, the DNA is TGTGCCAGCAGTCACCCCCGGGAGCAGTTCTTC. V usage is TRBV28 and J usage is TRBJ2-1; D not certain. Germline CDR1 and CDR2: MDHEN and SYDVKM. V was shortened by 5 bases and J by 10 bases, with 9 bases between the two germline ends. This CDR3 has 11 residues.

This clonotype has a count of ten or more. The chain has TRBV12-3 or TRBV12-4 and TRBJ1-5; maybe TRBD1 (6 bases). This CDR3 comprises 13 residues. V was trimmed by 6 bases and J by 4 bases, leaving 10 bases between them. The CDR3 loop reads CASRRGENQPQHF. The DNA for the CDR3 is TGTGCCAGCAGAAGGGGGGAGAATCAGCCCCAGCATTTT.

The J gene is TRBJ2-7, the V gene TRBV6-6; D perhaps matches TRBD1 (6 bases). Deletions cut 2 bases from V and 2 bases from J, with 13 bases between. In germline, CDR1 is MNHNY, CDR2 SVGAGI (reference sequence). CDR3 length: 15 residues. The CDR3 is CASSYHRDTTYEQYF. Here the CDR3 DNA reads TGTGCCAGCAGTTACCATCGGGACACGACCTACGAGCAGTACTTC.

This clonotype was seen a handful of times. V gene TRBV13 combines with J gene TRBJ2-5; 10 bases agree with TRBD2. The length of the CDR3 is 18 residues. Trimming cost V 5 bases and J 0 bases; bases outside gene matches: 12. Germline values: CDR1 PRHDT, CDR2 FYEKMQ (reference sequence). CDR3 in amino acids: CASSPVPSGGLYQETQYF. The CDR3 nucleotides are TGTGCCAGCAGCCCCGTACCTAGCGGGGGCCTGTACCAAGAGACCCAGTACTTC.

This clonotype was seen a few times. This chain joins TRBV12-3 or TRBV12-4 and TRBJ2-1; TRBD1 agrees at 7 bases. There are 15 residues in the CDR3. V was pared by 7 bases and J by 3 bases, with 9 bases of the junction left unmatched. DNA for the CDR3: TGTGCCAGCAATATTGGGGGACAGTACTACAATGAGCAGTTCTTC. Protein product: CASNIGGQYYNEQFF.

This clonotype was seen more than once but under ten times. The CDR3 DNA reads as TGTGCCAGCAGTTCTTGGGGGGGGGAGCATCTCGGAGTAAATGAGCAGTTCTTC. Translation: CASSSWGGEHLGVNEQFF. The chain recombines TRBV12-3 or TRBV12-4 with TRBJ2-1; 7 bases are a match to TRBD2. CDR3 length: 18 amino acids. The V and J ends lost 4 bases and 7 bases, in that order; junction bases with no gene match: 19.

This clonotype was observed at least ten times. The chain carries TRBV5-1 and TRBJ1-1; D call uncertain. The CDR3 sequence is 18 residues long. Looked up from germline, CDR1 is SGHRS and CDR2 is YFSETQ. Deletions cut 2 bases from V and 6 bases from J, with 26 bases between. CDR3 residues: CASSLIPNKRPFWSEAFF. Written as DNA, the CDR3 is TGCGCCAGCAGCTTAATACCGAATAAACGCCCTTTTTGGTCTGAAGCTTTCTTT.

V is TRBV21-1 and J is TRBJ2-6; the table assigns TRBD1, which was not confirmed against the DNA. TRBV21-1 is flagged as a pseudogene. The CDR3 is made up of 21 amino acids. The CDR3 sequence is CASSKRGTGDPTVPGANVLTF. The CDR3 DNA sequence: TGTGCCAGCAGCAAACGGGGGACAGGGGACCCCACTGTCCCTGGGGCCAACGTCCTGACTTTC.

This clonotype was found many times. The chain is built from TRBV5-1 and TRBJ1-1; unclear D gene. The CDR3 totals 14 residues. Germline assignment: CDR1 SGHRS and CDR2 YFSETQ. Trimming shortened V by 0 bases and J by 1 base, and 7 bases separated the two germline ends. Here the CDR3 DNA reads TGCGCCAGCAGCTTGGAGGGAAGGAACACTGAAGCTTTCTTT. Its protein product is CASSLEGRNTEAFF. Supplemented by reference TRBV5-1 and TRBJ1-1, the full variable domain reads KAGVTQTPRYLIKTRGQQVTLSCSPISGHRSVSWYQQTPGQGLQFLFEYFSETQRNKGNFPGRFSGRQFSNSRSEMNVSTLELGDSALYLCASSLEGRNTEAFFGQGTRLTVV.

The CDR3 protein is CASSLSRELGYGYTF. CDR3 DNA sequence: TGTGCCAGCAGTTTATCCAGGGAATTAGGGTATGGCTACACCTTC. V usage is TRBV28 and J usage is TRBJ1-2; D might be TRBD1 (5 bases). This CDR3 region has 15 residues. The germline gives CDR1 MDHEN, CDR2 SYDVKM. Trimming stripped 1 base from V and 5 bases from J, with 14 bases between.

V and J are TRBV5-1 and TRBJ2-5; 7 bases match TRBD1. This CDR3 is built from 15 residues. The germline CDR1 and CDR2 sequences are SGHRS and YFSETQ. The V segment lost 4 bases and the J segment 2 bases; nucleotides outside the gene matches: 8. CDR3 DNA: TGCGCCAGCAGCGTAGATGGGGACAGACAAGAGACCCAGTACTTC. Translating it yields CASSVDGDRQETQYF.

In this sample, this clonotype turned up a few times. CDR3 region: CASRDSLPNYGYTF. The DNA of the CDR3 is TGTGCCAGCAGGGACAGTCTCCCTAACTATGGCTACACCTTC. The V gene is TRBV6-6, the J gene TRBJ1-2; D might be TRBD1 (6 bases). With 6 bases removed from V and 0 bases from J, the gap between germline ends came to 11 bases. The CDR3 sequence is 14 residues long. Per the germline V gene, CDR1 is MNHNY and CDR2 is SVGAGI (reference sequence).